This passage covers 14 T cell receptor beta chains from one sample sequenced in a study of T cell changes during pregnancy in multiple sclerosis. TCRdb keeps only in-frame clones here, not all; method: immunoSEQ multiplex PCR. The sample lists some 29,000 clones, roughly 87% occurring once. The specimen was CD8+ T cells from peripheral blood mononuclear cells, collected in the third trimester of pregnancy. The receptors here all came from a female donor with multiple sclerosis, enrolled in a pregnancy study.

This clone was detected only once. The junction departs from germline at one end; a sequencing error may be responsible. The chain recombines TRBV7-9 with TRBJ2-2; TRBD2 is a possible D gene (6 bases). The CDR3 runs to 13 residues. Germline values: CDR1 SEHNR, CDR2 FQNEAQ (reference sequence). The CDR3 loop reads CASTLQRAGELFF. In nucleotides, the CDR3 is TGTGCCAGCACCTTACAGCGGGCCGGGGAGCTGTTTTTT.

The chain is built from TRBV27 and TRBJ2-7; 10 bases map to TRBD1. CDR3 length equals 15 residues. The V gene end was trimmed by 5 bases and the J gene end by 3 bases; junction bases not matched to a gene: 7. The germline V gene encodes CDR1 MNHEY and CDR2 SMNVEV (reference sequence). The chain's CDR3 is CASSPDRDRGYEQYF. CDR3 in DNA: TGTGCCAGCAGTCCGGACCGGGACAGGGGCTACGAGCAGTACTTC.

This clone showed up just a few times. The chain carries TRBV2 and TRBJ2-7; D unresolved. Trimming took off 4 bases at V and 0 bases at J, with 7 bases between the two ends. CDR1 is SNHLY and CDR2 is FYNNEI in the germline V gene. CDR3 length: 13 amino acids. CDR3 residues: CASSAVDSYEQYF. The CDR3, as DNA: TGTGCCAGCAGTGCGGTCGACTCCTACGAGCAGTACTTC.

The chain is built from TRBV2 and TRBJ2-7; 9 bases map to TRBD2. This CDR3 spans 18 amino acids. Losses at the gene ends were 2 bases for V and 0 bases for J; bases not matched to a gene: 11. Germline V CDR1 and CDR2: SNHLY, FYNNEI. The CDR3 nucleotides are TGTGCCAGCAGTGAAATAGTCCCGCTAGCGGGATCCTCCTACGAGCAGTACTTC. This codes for CASSEIVPLAGSSYEQYF.

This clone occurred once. The CDR3 loop is CASSQVINPTYQETQYF. CDR3 nucleotides: TGTGCCAGCAGCCAAGTAATAAATCCTACGTACCAAGAGACCCAGTACTTC. This sequence joins TRBV4-2 and TRBJ2-5; D is unresolved. Germline-derived CDR1 and CDR2 are LGHNA and YNFKEQ. The ends were cut back, 1 base at V and 0 bases at J, with 15 bases in the middle. The CDR3 contains 17 residues.

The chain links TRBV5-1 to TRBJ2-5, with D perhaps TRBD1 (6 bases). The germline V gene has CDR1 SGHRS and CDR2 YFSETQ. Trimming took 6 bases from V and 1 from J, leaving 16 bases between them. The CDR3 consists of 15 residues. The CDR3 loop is CASTDFKDSQETQYF. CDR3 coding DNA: TGCGCCAGCACCGATTTTAAGGACAGCCAAGAGACCCAGTACTTC.

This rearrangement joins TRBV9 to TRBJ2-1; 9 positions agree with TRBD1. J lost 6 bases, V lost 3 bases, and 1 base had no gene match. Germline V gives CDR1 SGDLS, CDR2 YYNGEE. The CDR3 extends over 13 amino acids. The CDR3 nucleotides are TGTGCCAGCAGCGGGGGACAGGGCAATGAGCAGTTCTTC. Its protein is CASSGGQGNEQFF.

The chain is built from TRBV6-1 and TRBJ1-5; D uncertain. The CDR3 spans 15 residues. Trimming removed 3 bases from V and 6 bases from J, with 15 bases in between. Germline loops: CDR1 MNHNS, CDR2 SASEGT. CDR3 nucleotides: TGTGCCAGCAGTGACCTACCTTCGGGTGGTCAGCCCCAGCATTTT. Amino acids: CASSDLPSGGQPQHF.

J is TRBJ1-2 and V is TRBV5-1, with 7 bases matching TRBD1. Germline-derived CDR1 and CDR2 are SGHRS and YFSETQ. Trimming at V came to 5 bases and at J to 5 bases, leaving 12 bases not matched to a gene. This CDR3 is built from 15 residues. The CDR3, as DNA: TGCGCCAGCAGTCCAGTGCAGGGGGAAAGGTATGGCTACACCTTC. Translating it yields CASSPVQGERYGYTF.

CDR3 amino acids: CASSLFRRGGDTQYF. The CDR3 DNA is TGTGCCAGCAGCTTATTTCGGCGGGGGGGAGATACGCAGTATTTT. The V gene is TRBV13, the J gene TRBJ2-3; 9 nucleotides agree with TRBD2. CDR1 is PRHDT and CDR2 is FYEKMQ in the germline V gene (reference sequence). V gave up 2 bases and J gave up 5 bases; unmatched junction bases: 5. The CDR3 runs 15 residues.

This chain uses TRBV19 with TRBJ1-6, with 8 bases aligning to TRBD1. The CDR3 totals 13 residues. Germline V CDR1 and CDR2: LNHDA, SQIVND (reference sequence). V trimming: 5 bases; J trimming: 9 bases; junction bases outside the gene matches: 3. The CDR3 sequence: CASSYQGASPLHF. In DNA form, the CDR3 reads TGTGCCAGTAGTTACCAGGGGGCTTCACCCCTCCACTTT.

The CDR3 loop reads CASSPSGGRTDTQYF. The CDR3 DNA is TGTGCCAGCTCACCTAGCGGGGGTCGCACAGATACGCAGTATTTT. V is TRBV18 and J is TRBJ2-3; 9 bases align to TRBD2. The CDR3 has 15 residues. From germline, CDR1 is KGHSH and CDR2 LQKENI. V was pared by 3 bases and J by 1 base, with 2 bases of the junction left unmatched.

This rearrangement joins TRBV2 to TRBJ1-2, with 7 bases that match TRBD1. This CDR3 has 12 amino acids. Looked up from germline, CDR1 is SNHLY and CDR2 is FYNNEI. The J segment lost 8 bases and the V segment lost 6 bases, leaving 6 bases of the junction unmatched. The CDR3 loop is CASRGQYWGYTF. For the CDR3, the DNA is TGTGCCAGCAGGGGACAGTATTGGGGCTACACCTTC.

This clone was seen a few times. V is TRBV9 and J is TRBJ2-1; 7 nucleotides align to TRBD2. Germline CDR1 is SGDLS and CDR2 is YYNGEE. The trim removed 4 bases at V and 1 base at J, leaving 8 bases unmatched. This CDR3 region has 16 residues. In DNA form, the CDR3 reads TGTGCCAGCAGCCCCCGAAGCGGGGATTCCTACAATGAGCAGTTCTTC. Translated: CASSPRSGDSYNEQFF.